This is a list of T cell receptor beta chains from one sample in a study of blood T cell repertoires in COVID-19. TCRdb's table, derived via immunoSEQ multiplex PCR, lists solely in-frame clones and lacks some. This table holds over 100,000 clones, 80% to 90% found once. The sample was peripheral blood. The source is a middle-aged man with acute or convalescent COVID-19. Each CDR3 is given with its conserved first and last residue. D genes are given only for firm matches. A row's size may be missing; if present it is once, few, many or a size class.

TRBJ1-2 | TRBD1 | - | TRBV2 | TGTGCCAGCAGTGGGACAGGGGTCGGAGGCTACACCTTC | CASSGTGVGGYTF
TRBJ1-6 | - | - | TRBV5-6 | TGTGCCAGCAGCCGGGGGAGCTCCTATAATTCACCCCTCCACTTT | CASSRGSSYNSPLHF
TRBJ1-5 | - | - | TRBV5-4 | TGTGCCAGTGGACAGATTAATCAGCCCCAGCATTTT | CASGQINQPQHF
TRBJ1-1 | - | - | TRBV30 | TGTGCCTGGAGTGTACTCCCACAGGCTGAAGCTTTCTTT | CAWSVLPQAEAFF
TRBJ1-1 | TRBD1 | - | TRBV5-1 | TGCGCCAGCAGCTGGGGACAGGGGTTAAATTCTGAAGCTTTCTTT | CASSWGQGLNSEAFF
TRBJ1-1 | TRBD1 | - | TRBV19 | TGTGCCAGTAGTTCTCCGGGACAGGGGAACACTGAAGCTTTCTTT | CASSSPGQGNTEAFF
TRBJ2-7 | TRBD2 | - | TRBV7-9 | TGTGCCAGCAGCTTGACAGGACTAGCCTCCTACGAGCAGTACTTC | CASSLTGLASYEQYF
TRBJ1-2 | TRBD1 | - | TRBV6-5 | TGTGCCAGCCGCCGGGACAGAAGTTACTATGGCTACACCTTC | CASRRDRSYYGYTF
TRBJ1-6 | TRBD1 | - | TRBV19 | TGTGCCAGCCACAAACAGGGGGCCTTGAACAATTCACCCCTCCACTTT | CASHKQGALNNSPLHF
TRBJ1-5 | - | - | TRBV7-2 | TGTGCCAGCAGCTTTAGTAAAAATCAGCCCCAGCATTTT | CASSFSKNQPQHF
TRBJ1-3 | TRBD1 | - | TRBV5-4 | TGTGCCAGCAGCCAAGGACAGGGAGTCTCTGGAAACACCATATATTTT | CASSQGQGVSGNTIYF
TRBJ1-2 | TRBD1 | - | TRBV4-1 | TGCGCCAGCAGCCAAGACCCCTGGGACAGGGGAAGGAGCTATGGCTACACCTTC | CASSQDPWDRGRSYGYTF
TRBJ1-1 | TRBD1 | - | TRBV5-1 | TGCGCCAGCAGCCTATCACCGGGACAGGGAGCTACTGAAGCTTTCTTT | CASSLSPGQGATEAFF
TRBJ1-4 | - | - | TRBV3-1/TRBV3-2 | TGTGCCAGCAGCCAACCTAGGGGGACGACAGCCCTTGAAAAACTGTTTTTT | CASSQPRGTTALEKLFF
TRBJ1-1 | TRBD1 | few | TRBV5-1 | TGCGCCAGCACCGGACAGGGAGGGGGCACTGAAGCTTTCTTT | CASTGQGGGTEAFF
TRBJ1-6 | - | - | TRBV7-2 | TGTGCCAGCAGCTTGACAGTTAATAATTCACCCCTCCACTTT | CASSLTVNNSPLHF
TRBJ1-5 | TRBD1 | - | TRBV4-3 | TGCGCCAGCAGCCTTTCACCGGGACAGCCATATCAGCCCCAGCATTTT | CASSLSPGQPYQPQHF
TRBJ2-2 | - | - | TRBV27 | TGTGCCAGCAGTTTACGAGGTAACACCGGGGAGCTGTTTTTT | CASSLRGNTGELFF